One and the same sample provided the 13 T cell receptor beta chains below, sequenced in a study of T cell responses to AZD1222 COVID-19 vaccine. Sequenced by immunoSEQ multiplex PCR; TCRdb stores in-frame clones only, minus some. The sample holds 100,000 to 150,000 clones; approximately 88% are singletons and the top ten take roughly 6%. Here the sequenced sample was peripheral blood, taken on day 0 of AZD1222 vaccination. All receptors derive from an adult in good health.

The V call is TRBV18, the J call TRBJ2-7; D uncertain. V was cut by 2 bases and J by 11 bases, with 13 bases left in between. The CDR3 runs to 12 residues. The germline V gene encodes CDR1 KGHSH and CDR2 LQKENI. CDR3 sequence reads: CASSPEGPPKYF. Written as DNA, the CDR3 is TGTGCCAGCTCACCAGAAGGACCTCCCAAGTACTTC.

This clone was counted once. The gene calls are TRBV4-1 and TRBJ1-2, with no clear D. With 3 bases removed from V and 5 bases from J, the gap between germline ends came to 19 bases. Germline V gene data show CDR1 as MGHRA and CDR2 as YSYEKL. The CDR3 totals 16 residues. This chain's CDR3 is CASSHPSETVRYGYTF. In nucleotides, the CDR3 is TGCGCCAGCAGCCACCCTTCCGAGACGGTACGATATGGCTACACCTTC.

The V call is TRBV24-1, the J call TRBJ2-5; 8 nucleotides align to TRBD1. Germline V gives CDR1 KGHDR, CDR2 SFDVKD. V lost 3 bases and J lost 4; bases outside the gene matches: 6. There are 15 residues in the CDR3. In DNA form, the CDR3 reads TGTGCCACCAGTGATAGGACAGGGAAGGGAGAGACCCAGTACTTC. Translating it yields CATSDRTGKGETQYF.

This CDR3 is CAWSRGGQETQYF. The CDR3 DNA is TGTGCCTGGAGTAGGGGGGGACAAGAGACCCAGTACTTC. The rearrangement links TRBV30 to TRBJ2-5, with a tentative D call TRBD2 (7 bases). The CDR3 is 13 residues long. Trimming shortened V by 2 bases and J by 2 bases, and 9 bases separated the two germline ends. From germline, CDR1 is GTSNPN and CDR2 SVGIG (reference sequence).

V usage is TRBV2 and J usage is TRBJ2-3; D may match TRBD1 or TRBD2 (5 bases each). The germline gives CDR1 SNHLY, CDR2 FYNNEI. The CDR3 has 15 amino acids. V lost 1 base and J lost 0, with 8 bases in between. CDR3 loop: CASSEVGESTDTQYF. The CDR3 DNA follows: TGTGCCAGCAGTGAAGTGGGGGAAAGCACAGATACGCAGTATTTT.

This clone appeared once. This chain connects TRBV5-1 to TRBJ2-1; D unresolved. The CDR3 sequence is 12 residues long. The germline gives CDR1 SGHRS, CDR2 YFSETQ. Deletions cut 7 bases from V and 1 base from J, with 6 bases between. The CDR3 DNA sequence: TGCGCCAGCTTCGGGTCCTACAATGAGCAGTTCTTC. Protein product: CASFGSYNEQFF.

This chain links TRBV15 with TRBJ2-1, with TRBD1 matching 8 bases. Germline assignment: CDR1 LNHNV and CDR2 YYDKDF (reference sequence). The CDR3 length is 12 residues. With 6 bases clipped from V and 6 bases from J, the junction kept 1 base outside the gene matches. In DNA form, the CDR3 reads TGTGCCACCAGAGGGACAGGCAATGAGCAGTTCTTC. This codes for CATRGTGNEQFF.

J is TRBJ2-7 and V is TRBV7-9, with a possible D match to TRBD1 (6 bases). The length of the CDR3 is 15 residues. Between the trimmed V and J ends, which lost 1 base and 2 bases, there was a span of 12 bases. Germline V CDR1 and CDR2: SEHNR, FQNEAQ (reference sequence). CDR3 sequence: CASSLEGGRTYEQYF. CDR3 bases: TGTGCCAGCAGCTTAGAAGGGGGACGCACCTACGAGCAGTACTTC.

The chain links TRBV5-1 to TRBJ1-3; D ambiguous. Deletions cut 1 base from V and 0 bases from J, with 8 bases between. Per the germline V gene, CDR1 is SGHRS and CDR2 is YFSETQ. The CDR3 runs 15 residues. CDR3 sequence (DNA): TGCGCCAGCAGCTTGTACCCAGACTCTGGAAACACCATATATTTT. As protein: CASSLYPDSGNTIYF.

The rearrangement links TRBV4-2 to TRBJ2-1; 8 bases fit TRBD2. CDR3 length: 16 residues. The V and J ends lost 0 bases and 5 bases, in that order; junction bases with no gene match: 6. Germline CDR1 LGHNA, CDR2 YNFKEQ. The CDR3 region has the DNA TGTGCCAGCAGCCAAGATTTCCCGGGGGGGGACAATGAGCAGTTCTTC. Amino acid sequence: CASSQDFPGGDNEQFF.

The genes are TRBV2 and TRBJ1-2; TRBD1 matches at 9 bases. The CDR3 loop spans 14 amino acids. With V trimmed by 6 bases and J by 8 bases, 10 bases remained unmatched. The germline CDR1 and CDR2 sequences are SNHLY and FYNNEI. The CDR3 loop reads CASRATGGRWGYTF. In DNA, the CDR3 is TGTGCCAGCAGGGCCACAGGGGGCAGATGGGGCTACACCTTC.

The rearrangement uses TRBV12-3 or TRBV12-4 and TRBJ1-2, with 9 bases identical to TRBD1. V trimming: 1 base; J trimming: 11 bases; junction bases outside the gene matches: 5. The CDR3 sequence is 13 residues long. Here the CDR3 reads CASSLVGTGLYTF. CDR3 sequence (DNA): TGTGCCAGCAGTTTAGTAGGGACAGGGTTATACACCTTC.

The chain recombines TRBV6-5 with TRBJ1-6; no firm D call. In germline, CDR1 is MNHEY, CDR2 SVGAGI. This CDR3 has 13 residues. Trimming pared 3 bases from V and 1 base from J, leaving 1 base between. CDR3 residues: CASSYSYNSPLHF. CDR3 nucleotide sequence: TGTGCCAGCAGTTATTCCTATAATTCACCCCTCCACTTT.